This T cell receptor (beta chain) was documented in a study of cytomegalovirus exposure and HLA in healthy donors. Study background: Some 87 million unique TCRs from HLA-typed donors were held in an early release of data.

This CDR3 region has 15 residues. V lost 0 bases to trimming and J lost 4 bases, with 10 bases between them. The germline CDR1 and CDR2 sequences are LNHNV and YYDKDF (reference sequence). Study observations and caveats: Fewer N-insertions (relative to the roughly 660-donor mean) were reportedly seen in an Asian-associated ancestry cluster in a later analysis. Beyond CMV serostatus, there was no information to go on about immune exposure.

Primers for the PCR totalled 60 Vbeta and 13 Jbeta. Authors' processing steps: Later, an analysis found 80 million or so unique TCR beta chains, and about 9.9 million of these were shared. The method was immunoSEQ multiplex PCR; TCRdb's version includes in-frame clones alone and lacks a portion of them. V and J calls and clone size follow that table, whereas D and trimming were derived from the DNA. There are roughly 120,000 clones in the sample; around three quarters occur only once, and 13% lies in the top ten. Notes on this clone: Its matching antigen is unknown.

This receptor was taken from a woman aged 55-70 years in good health and CMV-seropositive. The sequencing sample was made of PBMCs. This chain joins TRBV15 and TRBJ1-3; TRBD1 might be the D (6 bases). CDR3 protein: CATSRDLGAGNTIYF. The CDR3 nucleotides read TGTGCCACCAGCAGAGATCTGGGGGCGGGAAACACCATATATTTT.